This T cell receptor beta chain was found in a study of T cell repertoires in cytomegalovirus infection. Trimming cost V 9 bases and J 5 bases, with 20 bases left between them. This CDR3 is built from 15 residues. CDR1 and CDR2 from the germline V gene are MNHEY and SVGEGT. TCRdb itself ran the reads through MiXCR, one entry per CDR3 protein. The sample records approximately 110,000 distinct CDR3 sequences, roughly a tenth being singletons. This clonotype was seen repeatedly, ten times or more. Its specificity is unknown. The sample consisted of PBMCs, sequenced either directly or after in vitro stimulation (not recorded which). The receptor's source is a human donor in good health (CMV status not recorded). Some clones in this sample may be carry-over from other donors' samples. The gene calls are TRBV6-2 or TRBV6-3 and TRBJ2-1; weak D call: TRBD2 (5 bases). In nucleotides, the CDR3 is TGTGCCAGTACTGGTCTGAGGGTTAGTAACAATGAGCAGTTCTTC. Encoded protein: CASTGLRVSNNEQFF.